The entry below gives a single TCR beta chain sequence along with its context. The target antigen is unknown. At one of its ends the junction is not consistent with the germline gene, which may arise from a read error. The entry originates in a study of response to subunit inactivated influenza vaccine. Study-wide findings and caveats: The authors suggested that every seasonal influenza vaccination recruits few new T cells.

Per the germline V gene, CDR1 is LNHNV and CDR2 is YYDKDF (reference sequence). This CDR3 has 17 residues. One entry per CDR3 protein, called by TCRdb with MiXCR from the RT-PCR reads. The top ten hold around 7.3% of the sample, which has roughly 700,000 distinct CDR3 sequences, roughly 13% seen once. The receptor comes from a man in his fifties who received an inactivated influenza vaccine. V usage is TRBV15 and J usage is TRBJ2-1; 11 bases align to TRBD2. The input for sequencing was PBMCs from blood, taken roughly 15 days before vaccination. The CDR3 sequence is CATRETSGATLYNEQFF. CDR3 in DNA: TGCGCCACCAGGGAGACTAGCGGGGCGACCCTTTACAATGAGCAGTTCTTC.